The rows below give T cell receptor beta chains drawn from one sample of a study of blood T cell repertoires in COVID-19. Data came from immunoSEQ multiplex PCR; TCRdb stores just in-frame clones and leaves some out. Among more than 90,000 clones listed, 85% to 95% were seen once. The material sequenced was peripheral blood. The receptors come from a man over 45 with active COVID-19. Each CDR3 is given with its conserved first and last residue. A D gene is named only where the DNA matches it firmly. Rows may omit the clone size; those that give it use once, few, many or a size class.

CDR3 length	V gene	D gene	J gene	clone size	CDR3 DNA	CDR3 protein
16	TRBV3-1/TRBV3-2	TRBD2	TRBJ2-2	NA	TGTGCCAGCAGCCCCTGGGGCAGCGGGAGGACCGGGGAGCTGTTTTTT	CASSPWGSGRTGELFF
15	TRBV28	NA	TRBJ1-2	NA	TGTGCCAGCAGCAACGTGAGGTCGGGAGGCTATGGCTACACCTTC	CASSNVRSGGYGYTF
13	TRBV28	TRBD1	TRBJ1-4	once	TGTGCCATCCGACAGGGCAATAATGAAAAACTGTTTTTT	CAIRQGNNEKLFF
15	TRBV11-2	TRBD2	TRBJ2-1	few	TGTGCCAGCAGCCGAGCCGGGACTAGTCTAAATGAGCAGTTCTTC	CASSRAGTSLNEQFF
13	TRBV27	TRBD1	TRBJ2-7	NA	TGTGCCAGCAGTGTGACAGGGGCCTACGAGCAGTACTTC	CASSVTGAYEQYF
16	TRBV28	TRBD1	TRBJ1-2	NA	TGTGCCAGCAGTATACCGGGACAGGGGAGGAACTATGGCTACACCTTC	CASSIPGQGRNYGYTF
17	TRBV5-1	NA	TRBJ1-2	NA	TGCGCCAGCAGCTTGGAAGGGGCGGCAAGTTTGGATTATGGCTACACCTTC	CASSLEGAASLDYGYTF
16	TRBV25-1	TRBD1	TRBJ2-5	NA	TGTGCCAGCAGTGATACCCTACAGGGGAGACAAGAGACCCAGTACTTC	CASSDTLQGRQETQYF
13	TRBV28	NA	TRBJ1-2	once	TGTGCCAGCAGTTTTCAGGCCCACTATGGCTACACCTTC	CASSFQAHYGYTF
13	TRBV29-1	TRBD2	TRBJ2-1	NA	TGCAGCGTTGACGCTAGCGGGACTAATGAGCAGTTCTTC	CSVDASGTNEQFF
15	TRBV5-1	NA	TRBJ2-5	once	TGCGCCAGCAGCATGATGACAGGTCCCCTGGAGACCCAGTACTTC	CASSMMTGPLETQYF
11	TRBV5-6	NA	TRBJ2-3	NA	TGTGCCAGCAGCTGGGCGGGGCGGCAGTATTTT	CASSWAGRQYF
13	TRBV28	NA	TRBJ1-5	NA	TGTGCCACCGTGCGGGTCAGCCATCAGCCCCAGCATTTT	CATVRVSHQPQHF
16	TRBV11-2	TRBD2	TRBJ2-2	NA	TGTGCCAGCAGCCGGGGGTGGCGGGAGCACACCGGGGAGCTGTTTTTT	CASSRGWREHTGELFF
14	TRBV28	NA	TRBJ2-7	NA	TGTGCCAGCAGCACTGGTAACCGGGTGTACGAGCAGTACTTC	CASSTGNRVYEQYF
17	TRBV27	TRBD2	TRBJ2-1	NA	TGTGCCAGCAGTCCGGGGACTACGGGCCACCAGGACAATGAGCAGTTCTTC	CASSPGTTGHQDNEQFF
14	TRBV7-3	NA	TRBJ1-1	NA	TGTGCCAGCAGCTTGGGGCGAGGAAACACTGAAGCTTTCTTT	CASSLGRGNTEAFF
12	TRBV30	NA	TRBJ1-1	NA	TGTGCCTGGTCCATTTCGAACACTGAAGCTTTCTTT	CAWSISNTEAFF
13	TRBV10-3	TRBD1	TRBJ1-1	NA	TGTGCCATCAGGGGACAGATGGGTACTGAAGCTTTCTTT	CAIRGQMGTEAFF
16	TRBV3-1/TRBV3-2	NA	TRBJ1-5	NA	TGTGCCAGCAGCCAAGACCCGACAGGTAGGGGACAGCCCCAGCATTTT	CASSQDPTGRGQPQHF
13	TRBV6-2/TRBV6-3	NA	TRBJ1-1	NA	TGTGCCAGCAGTTGGGCAGGGGAGACTGAAGCTTTCTTT	CASSWAGETEAFF
13	TRBV2	TRBD1	TRBJ1-5	few	TGTGCCAGCAAAGGACAGGTTCATCAGCCCCAGCATTTT	CASKGQVHQPQHF
15	TRBV5-1	TRBD1	TRBJ1-1	NA	TGCGCCAGCAGCCTTTTGACAGGGGGCGAAACTGAAGCTTTCTTT	CASSLLTGGETEAFF
15	TRBV7-2	TRBD2	TRBJ2-7	NA	TGTGCCAGCAGCTTAGATGGCGGGAGGGCCTACGAGCAGTACTTC	CASSLDGGRAYEQYF
14	TRBV28	NA	TRBJ2-4	NA	TGTGCCAGCAGGAGCGGCGAAGCCAAAAACATTCAGTACTTC	CASRSGEAKNIQYF
15	TRBV20-1	TRBD2	TRBJ2-3	NA	TGCAGTGCTGGTGGACTAGCGGGAGGGCCCTCAGCGCAGTATTTT	CSAGGLAGGPSAQYF
20	TRBV5-1	TRBD1	TRBJ2-6	NA	TGCGCCAGCAGCTTGGACAACGGACAGGGGGCCTTCTCTGGGGCCAACGTCCTGACTTTC	CASSLDNGQGAFSGANVLTF
14	TRBV28	NA	TRBJ1-1	NA	TGTGCCAGCAGTTTAAGGGACATGAACACTGAAGCTTTCTTT	CASSLRDMNTEAFF
13	TRBV7-3	NA	TRBJ2-5	NA	TGTGCCAGCAGCTTAAACCCTCGGGAGACCCAGTACTTC	CASSLNPRETQYF
17	TRBV3-1/TRBV3-2	TRBD1	TRBJ1-2	NA	TGTGCCAGCAGCCCTTCAAGGACAGGGGGAAGGGACTATGGCTACACCTTC	CASSPSRTGGRDYGYTF
15	TRBV28	NA	TRBJ1-1	NA	TGTGCCAGCACGCCCGGGGCGCCGAGGGGGACTGAAGCTTTCTTT	CASTPGAPRGTEAFF
15	TRBV30	TRBD1	TRBJ1-3	NA	TGTGCCTGGACCGCCGGGACAGGGATCGGAAACACCATATATTTT	CAWTAGTGIGNTIYF
16	TRBV10-2	TRBD2	TRBJ2-2	NA	TGCGCCAGCAGAATGAGCGGGAGGGCCTTTGACGGGGAGCTGTTTTTT	CASRMSGRAFDGELFF
14	TRBV14	NA	TRBJ2-2	NA	TGTGCCAGCAGCCCCGGGATAAACACCGGGGAGCTGTTTTTT	CASSPGINTGELFF
15	TRBV7-2	TRBD2	TRBJ2-1	NA	TGTGCCAGCAGCTCCTCTATGGGAGGGCCGTATGAGCAGTTCTTC	CASSSSMGGPYEQFF
14	TRBV7-2	NA	TRBJ1-5	once	TGTGCCAGCAGCCTGGGACACAGCAATCAGCCCCAGCATTTT	CASSLGHSNQPQHF
15	TRBV5-4	TRBD1	TRBJ2-7	few	TGTGCCAGCAGCTTGGCAGGGACAGGGGCCTACGAGCAGTACTTC	CASSLAGTGAYEQYF
17	TRBV15	TRBD1	TRBJ2-7	NA	TGTGCCACCAGCAGAGATCGGACAGGACTTAGCTCCTACGAGCAGTACTTC	CATSRDRTGLSSYEQYF
12	TRBV18	NA	TRBJ1-2	NA	TGTGCCAGCTCGTACGCGGGGGTAGGCTACACCTTC	CASSYAGVGYTF
13	TRBV2	NA	TRBJ2-5	NA	TGTGCCAGCGGTAGAGGGGGAGAGGAGACCCAGTACTTC	CASGRGGEETQYF
11	TRBV5-4	NA	TRBJ2-1	NA	TGTGCCAGCAGCTGGGGGGACGAGCAGTTCTTC	CASSWGDEQFF
13	TRBV5-8	NA	TRBJ2-5	NA	TGTGCCAGCAGCATCCGTCCCTATGAGACCCAGTACTTC	CASSIRPYETQYF
15	TRBV4-2	NA	TRBJ1-1	NA	TGTGCCAGCAGCCTCATGGGTCAACGGCGGGCTGAAGCTTTCTTT	CASSLMGQRRAEAFF
15	TRBV6-5	NA	TRBJ1-2	NA	TGTGCCAGCAGTTCCAGCCTGGGGGGTAGGGATGGCTACACCTTC	CASSSSLGGRDGYTF
17	TRBV5-1	TRBD2	TRBJ2-3	NA	TGCGCCAGCAGCCCCGTGGCTAGCGGGGAGGGGACAGATACGCAGTATTTT	CASSPVASGEGTDTQYF
16	TRBV3-1/TRBV3-2	NA	TRBJ1-1	NA	TGTGCCAGCAGCCAAGGCCACCAGGGGATGAACACTGAAGCTTTCTTT	CASSQGHQGMNTEAFF
13	TRBV5-5	NA	TRBJ1-2	NA	TGTGCCAGCAGTCCCGAGAGGGGAGGTGGCTACACCTTC	CASSPERGGGYTF
16	TRBV5-1	NA	TRBJ2-6	NA	TGCGCCAGCAGCCAGGACAGATCCTCTGGGGCCAACGTCCTGACTTTC	CASSQDRSSGANVLTF
15	TRBV6-4	TRBD1	TRBJ1-6	NA	TGTGCCAGCAGTGACGGTACAGGGGATAATTCACCCCTCCACTTT	CASSDGTGDNSPLHF
11	TRBV6-5	NA	TRBJ2-1	NA	TGTGCCAGCAGCGAGACAGTTGAGCAGTTCTTC	CASSETVEQFF
14	TRBV28	TRBD1	TRBJ1-2	NA	TGTGCCAGCAGTCCCGGGACAGGGAACTATGGCTACACCTTC	CASSPGTGNYGYTF
16	TRBV3-1/TRBV3-2	TRBD2	TRBJ2-1	NA	TGTGCCAGCAGCCAAGCCGCTAGCGGGAGAATAAGTGAGCAGTTCTTC	CASSQAASGRISEQFF
13	TRBV7-8	NA	TRBJ2-5	once	TGTGCCAGCAGCGAAGGACTACGTGAGACCCAGTACTTC	CASSEGLRETQYF
16	TRBV29-1	TRBD1	TRBJ2-3	NA	TGCAGCGTTACCGTCGGAGGGGGTCAGGGGGCTGTTACGCAGTATTTT	CSVTVGGGQGAVTQYF
15	TRBV2	TRBD1	TRBJ2-1	NA	TGTGCCAGCAGGCACCGGGACAGGGAGAGCAATGAGCAGTTCTTC	CASRHRDRESNEQFF
15	TRBV27	TRBD1	TRBJ2-7	NA	TGTGCCAGCAGTCGTGCGGGACAGGGGGCGTACGAGCAGTACTTC	CASSRAGQGAYEQYF
17	TRBV5-5	TRBD2	TRBJ2-1	NA	TGTGCCAGCAGCCCGCTAAGACTAGCGGGAGGGCACAATGAGCAGTTCTTC	CASSPLRLAGGHNEQFF
17	TRBV5-5	TRBD1	TRBJ1-2	NA	TGTGCCAGCAGCTTTTTAGGAAGACAGGGATCTAACTATGGCTACACCTTC	CASSFLGRQGSNYGYTF
18	TRBV27	NA	TRBJ1-3	NA	TGTGCCAGCAGTTTATCGGGGGCGGTACGGGTCACTGGAAACACCATATATTTT	CASSLSGAVRVTGNTIYF